These 9 T cell receptor beta chains were all obtained from the same sample, sequenced in a study of human T cells and chemical hapten exposure. Indicated time point: patch test 1, 2 weeks after DPC sensitization. Treatment defined: therapeutic diphenylcyclopropenone sensitization with weekly scalp DPC. Each CDR3 protein is one row after TCRdb ran MiXCR on the RACE reads. The profile shows 75,000 to 95,000 distinct CDR3 sequences, roughly 10% of them singletons. The sample here was whole blood, taken in connection with sensitization to the hapten diphenylcyclopropenone (DPC). These receptors were obtained from a woman aged 55-69 years with alopecia areata. Some clones in this sample may be carry-over from other donors' samples.

This chain connects TRBV5-6 to TRBJ1-1, with D perhaps TRBD1 (6 bases). The germline V gene encodes CDR1 SGHDT and CDR2 YYEEEE. The ends were cut back, 5 bases at V and 3 bases at J, with 17 bases in the middle. There are 15 residues in the CDR3. The CDR3 DNA sequence: TGTGCCAGCAGGGGTGGGGCAGGGGTGTACACTGAAGCTTTCTTT. Its translation is CASRGGAGVYTEAFF.

V and J are TRBV20-1 and TRBJ1-5; the D is unclear. Trimming removed 3 bases at V and 2 bases at J, with 8 bases between. Germline CDR1 and CDR2: DFQATT and SNEGSKA (reference sequence). CDR3 size: 13 residues. Here the CDR3 reads CSASVQGNQPQHF. Here the CDR3 DNA reads TGCAGTGCTAGTGTGCAGGGCAATCAGCCCCAGCATTTT.

CDR3 loop: CASSQKTGGFALNTEAFF. DNA for the CDR3: TGCGCCAGCAGCCAGAAGACAGGGGGATTCGCATTGAACACTGAAGCTTTCTTT. The chain combines TRBV4-1 with TRBJ1-1, with 9 positions matching TRBD1. Germline V gene lookup returns CDR1 MGHRA and CDR2 YSYEKL. The CDR3 is 18 amino acids. J was trimmed by 0 bases and V by 3 bases; bases with no gene match: 11.

This clonotype has ten or more counts. The V call is TRBV18, the J call TRBJ2-5, with D possibly TRBD1 on 6 matching bases. There are 14 residues in the CDR3. From germline, CDR1 is KGHSH and CDR2 LQKENI. The ends were cut back, 2 bases at V and 3 bases at J, with 10 bases in the middle. CDR3 loop: CASSPWTVKETQYF. The CDR3, as DNA: TGTGCCAGCTCACCATGGACAGTTAAAGAGACCCAGTACTTC.

This clonotype showed up many times. J is TRBJ1-1 and V is TRBV18; TRBD1 might be the D (6 bases). V dropped 1 base and J dropped 2 bases, with 14 bases sitting between them. The germline gives CDR1 KGHSH, CDR2 LQKENI. This CDR3 comprises 16 residues. The CDR3 DNA is TGTGCCAGCTCACCACGCCACGGGGGCGGTAACACTGAAGCTTTCTTT. Protein sequence: CASSPRHGGGNTEAFF. Full variable domain (missing parts from reference TRBV18 and TRBJ1-1): NAGVMQNPRHLVRRRGQEARLRCSPMKGHSHVYWYRQLPEEGLKFMVYLQKENIIDESGMPKERFSAEFPKEGPSILRIQQVVRGDSAAYFCASSPRHGGGNTEAFFGQGTRLTVV.

This clonotype was observed a handful of times. The rearrangement links TRBV12-3 or TRBV12-4 to TRBJ2-7; 8 bases fit TRBD2. The CDR3 contains 15 residues. Trimming removed 5 bases from V and 2 bases from J; junction bases left unmatched: 8. In DNA, the CDR3 is TGTGCCAGCAGTCTTATGCGGGGGGCCACCTACGAGCAGTACTTC. It yields the protein CASSLMRGATYEQYF.

This clonotype was counted between two and nine times. The chain couples TRBV20-1 to TRBJ2-1; 9 nucleotides line up with TRBD1. The V and J ends lost 4 bases and 2 bases, in that order; junction bases with no gene match: 3. CDR1 is DFQATT and CDR2 is SNEGSKA in the germline V gene (reference sequence). This CDR3 spans 14 amino acids. The CDR3 nucleotides are TGCAGTGCTACGGGACAGGGTCCCTACAATGAGCAGTTCTTC. Amino acid sequence: CSATGQGPYNEQFF.

A few counts support this clonotype. The rearrangement joins TRBV6-2 or TRBV6-3 to TRBJ2-1; D is perhaps TRBD2 (6 bases). Trimming pared 6 bases from V and 3 bases from J, leaving 12 bases between. Germline CDR1 and CDR2: MNHEY and SVGEGT. This CDR3 contains 14 residues. CDR3 nucleotide sequence: TGTGCCAGCAGACCTAGCGCCGGCTACAATGAGCAGTTCTTC. Translating it yields CASRPSAGYNEQFF.

V is TRBV7-2 and J is TRBJ2-5; 8 bases align to TRBD2. Germline V lookup: CDR1 SGHTA, CDR2 FQGNSA. V shed 3 bases, J shed 4 bases, and the junction held 7 bases outside the gene matches. This CDR3 contains 15 residues. The chain's CDR3 is CASSFLAGVPETQYF. The CDR3, as DNA: TGTGCCAGCAGCTTCCTAGCGGGCGTCCCAGAGACCCAGTACTTC.